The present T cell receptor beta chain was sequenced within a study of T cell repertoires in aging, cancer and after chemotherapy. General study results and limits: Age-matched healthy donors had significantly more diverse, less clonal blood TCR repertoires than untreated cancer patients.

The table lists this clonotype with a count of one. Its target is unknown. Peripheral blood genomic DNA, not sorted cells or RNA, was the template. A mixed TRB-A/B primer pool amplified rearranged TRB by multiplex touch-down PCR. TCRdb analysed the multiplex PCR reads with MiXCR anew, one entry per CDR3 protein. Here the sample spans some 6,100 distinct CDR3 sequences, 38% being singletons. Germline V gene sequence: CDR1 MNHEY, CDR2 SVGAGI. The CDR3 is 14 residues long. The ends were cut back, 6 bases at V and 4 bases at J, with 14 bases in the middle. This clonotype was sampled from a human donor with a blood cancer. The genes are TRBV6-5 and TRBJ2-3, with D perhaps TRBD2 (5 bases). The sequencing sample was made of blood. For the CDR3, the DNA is TGTGCCAGCAGCCTCTTGGGGAGCCCAGATACGCAGTATTTT. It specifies CASSLLGSPDTQYF.